This T cell receptor beta chain originates from a study of tumor-infiltrating lymphocytes in primary liver carcinoma. Both RNA and DNA were isolated together from about 20-30 mg of bulk tissue that had not been sorted. Reverse transcription of around 0.45 ug total RNA with a constant-region primer produced TCR beta cDNA. ARM-PCR was slightly modified, and three nested multiplex PCR rounds with it gave rise to the TCR beta libraries. Primers for the first two PCR rounds were TRBV1-TRBV30 forward primers and a C-beta reverse primer (roughly 9 cycles per round). Via MiXCR, TCRdb re-called the multiplex PCR reads, giving one row per CDR3 protein. Of tens of thousands of distinct CDR3 sequences listed, roughly 72% are singletons. This clonotype was seen just once. A read error may produce the germline difference seen at one junction end. There are 15 residues in the CDR3. The germline V gene has CDR1 MNHEY and CDR2 SVGAGI.

Sequencing was carried out using liver tumor tissue from sampling region 1. Subset: tumor region T1, superior pole. V gene TRBV6-5 combines with J gene TRBJ2-3; 7 bases fit TRBD1. The receptor comes from a man aged 35-49 years with primary liver carcinoma and hepatitis B virus infection. For the CDR3, the DNA is TGTGCCAGCAGCCAAACAGGTTTTGGGACAGATACGCAGTACTTT. This sequence encodes CASSQTGFGTDTQYF.